This T cell receptor (beta chain) came from a study of shared clonotypes between healthy human individuals. Repertoires were generated with immunoSEQ multiplex PCR, while TCRdb's copy carries only in-frame clones and drops some. The repertoire holds roughly 2,300,000 clones, with roughly 90% as singletons. This clone was seen a few times. Looked up from germline, CDR1 is MRHNA and CDR2 is SNTAGT. The CDR3 spans 11 residues. Trimming removed 3 bases at V and 7 bases at J, with 6 bases between. This TCR came from a man aged 18-30 years in good health. Some clones in this sample may be carry-over from other donors' samples. Material for sequencing was naive CD4+ T cells from PBMCs. Subset reported: CD45RA+ positively selected. The rearrangement joins TRBV6-4 to TRBJ1-2, with D hard to call. CDR3 nucleotide sequence: TGTGCCAGCAGTGAGAATGGTGGCTACACCTTC. Translation gives CASSENGGYTF.